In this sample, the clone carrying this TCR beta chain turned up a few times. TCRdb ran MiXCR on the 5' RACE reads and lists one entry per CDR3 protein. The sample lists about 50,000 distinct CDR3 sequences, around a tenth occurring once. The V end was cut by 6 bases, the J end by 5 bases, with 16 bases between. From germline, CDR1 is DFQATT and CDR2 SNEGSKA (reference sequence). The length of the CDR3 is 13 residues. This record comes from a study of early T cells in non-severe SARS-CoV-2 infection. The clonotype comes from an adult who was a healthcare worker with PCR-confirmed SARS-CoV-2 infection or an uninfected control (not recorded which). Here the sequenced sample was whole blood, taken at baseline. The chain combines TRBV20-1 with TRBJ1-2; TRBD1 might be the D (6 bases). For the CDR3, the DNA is TGCAGTGCCCGACTGGACAGCCAATATGGCTACACCTTC. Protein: CSARLDSQYGYTF.